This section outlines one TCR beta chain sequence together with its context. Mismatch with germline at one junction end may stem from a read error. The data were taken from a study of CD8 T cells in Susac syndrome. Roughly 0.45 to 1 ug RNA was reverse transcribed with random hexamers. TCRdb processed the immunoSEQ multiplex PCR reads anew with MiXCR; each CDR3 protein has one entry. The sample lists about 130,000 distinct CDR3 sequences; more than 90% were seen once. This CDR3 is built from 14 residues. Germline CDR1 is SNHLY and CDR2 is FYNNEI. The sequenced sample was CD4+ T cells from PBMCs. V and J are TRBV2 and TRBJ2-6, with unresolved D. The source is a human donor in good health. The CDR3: CASRGLSRANVLTF. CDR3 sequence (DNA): TGTGCCAGCAGAGGGCTCTCTAGGGCCAACGTCCTGACTTTC.